Each of the 26 T cell receptor beta chains below was sequenced from the same sample in a study of vaccination and CD4 T cells after COVID-19. The antigens these receptors bind are not known. Treatment here: roughly ten-day PBMC culture with coronavirus spike peptide pools or control peptides (ViraFEST assay). The unexposed donor gave CD4+ T cells before the COVID-19 pandemic (2011-2018). With the Oncomine TCR Beta short-read assay, DNA from cultured CD4+ T cells was sequenced. MiXCR was run by TCRdb on the PCR reads, yielding one entry per CDR3 protein. The table has 9,100 or so distinct CDR3 sequences, around a third seen once. Material for sequencing was CD4+ T cells from blood, cultured in vitro. These receptors all stem from a human donor in good health.

The chain recombines TRBV6-1 with TRBJ1-5; TRBD1 agrees at 8 bases. The V and J ends lost 5 bases and 4 bases, in that order; junction bases with no gene match: 7. The CDR3 loop spans 15 amino acids. Germline CDR1 and CDR2: MNHNS and SASEGT. The chain's CDR3 is CASSRTGWFNQPQHF. The CDR3 DNA reads as TGTGCCAGCAGTAGGACAGGGTGGTTTAATCAGCCCCAGCATTTT.

This clonotype was found once. The chain uses TRBV10-3 and TRBJ1-2, with 7 bases identical to TRBD1. The germline CDR1 and CDR2 sequences are ENHRY and SYGVKD. CDR3 length: 14 amino acids. The ends lost 10 bases at V and 4 bases at J; junction bases unmatched: 12. This CDR3 is CATSTGASSYGYTF. In DNA, the CDR3 is TGTGCCACCTCAACAGGGGCGTCGTCCTATGGCTACACCTTC.

This clonotype was seen a few times. The chain is built from TRBV20-1 and TRBJ2-3, with unresolved D. V lost 6 bases to trimming and J lost 2 bases, with 6 bases between them. The CDR3 is 11 residues long. Germline V lookup: CDR1 DFQATT, CDR2 SNEGSKA (reference sequence). The chain's CDR3 is CSAEFTDTQYF. Here the CDR3 DNA reads TGCAGTGCAGAGTTCACAGATACGCAGTATTTT.

The genes are TRBV9 and TRBJ2-2; D remains unclear. Trimming stripped 4 bases from V and 4 bases from J, with 5 bases between. Looked up from germline, CDR1 is SGDLS and CDR2 is YYNGEE. The length of the CDR3 is 12 residues. The CDR3 DNA sequence: TGTGCCAGCAGCCGGAGCACCGGGGAGCTGTTTTTT. Translation: CASSRSTGELFF.

This rearrangement joins TRBV7-9 to TRBJ2-3; the match to TRBD2 covers 12 bases. The V gene's germline CDR1 is SEHNR and CDR2 FQNEAQ (reference sequence). V trimming: 11 bases; J trimming: 2 bases; junction bases outside the gene matches: 5. The CDR3 spans 14 residues. The CDR3 bases are TGTGCCGCGACTAGCGGGGGAGACACAGATACGCAGTATTTT. Its protein is CAATSGGDTDTQYF.

This clonotype has a handful of counts. Written as DNA, the CDR3 is TGTGCCAGCAGTGAAAGGAATTCACCCCTCCACTTT. Translating gives CASSERNSPLHF. V gene TRBV25-1 combines with J gene TRBJ1-6; D remains ambiguous. This CDR3 is built from 12 residues. Germline assignment: CDR1 MGHDK and CDR2 SYGVNS. Trimming removed 2 bases from V and 7 bases from J, with 3 bases in between.

This clonotype appeared a few times. The CDR3 reads CASSPQEPNTEAFF. The CDR3 bases are TGTGCCAGCAGCCCCCAGGAGCCGAACACTGAAGCTTTCTTT. This rearrangement joins TRBV6-4 to TRBJ1-1; D is unclear. Germline V gene sequence: CDR1 MRHNA, CDR2 SNTAGT. Trimming removed 6 bases from V and 1 base from J, with 12 bases in between. CDR3 length: 14 amino acids.

The chain carries TRBV19 and TRBJ1-5; unclear D gene. V lost 5 bases to trimming and J lost 4 bases, with 6 bases between them. Germline V gene data show CDR1 as LNHDA and CDR2 as SQIVND (reference sequence). This CDR3 is built from 12 residues. The CDR3 is CASSSLNQPQHF. The CDR3, as DNA: TGTGCCAGTAGTTCCCTTAATCAGCCCCAGCATTTT.

Only a few counts were recorded for this clonotype. The rearrangement links TRBV11-2 to TRBJ1-6; 7 positions agree with TRBD1. After removal of 5 bases from V and 8 bases from J, the junction contained 9 bases not matched to a gene. The CDR3 covers 15 residues. The germline V gene has CDR1 SGHAT and CDR2 FQNNGV. The CDR3 region is CASSGRGTVDSPLHF. For the CDR3, the DNA is TGTGCCAGCAGCGGAAGGGGGACAGTGGATTCACCCCTCCACTTT.

The chain couples TRBV30 to TRBJ1-2, with a weak D call TRBD1 (5 bases). Germline assignment: CDR1 GTSNPN and CDR2 SVGIG (reference sequence). This CDR3 is built from 11 residues. With 0 bases removed from V and 8 bases from J, the gap between germline ends came to 7 bases. The CDR3 reads CAWSVGDGYTF. CDR3 nucleotide sequence: TGTGCCTGGAGTGTGGGGGACGGCTACACCTTC.

The V gene is TRBV27, the J gene TRBJ2-7, with D perhaps matching TRBD1 (5 bases). The CDR3 has 15 residues. Germline CDR1 and CDR2: MNHEY and SMNVEV (reference sequence). Trimming removed 0 bases at V and 1 base at J, with 10 bases between. CDR3 sequence reads: CASSLSPQVSYEQYF. CDR3 nucleotide sequence: TGTGCCAGCAGTTTATCCCCACAGGTGTCCTACGAGCAGTACTTC.

For the CDR3, the DNA is TGCAGTGCTCGGGACAGTCGATCGAGTTCACCCCTCCACTTT. Translation: CSARDSRSSSPLHF. This chain links TRBV20-1 with TRBJ1-6, with TRBD1 identical over 7 bases. The germline gives CDR1 DFQATT, CDR2 SNEGSKA (reference sequence). V lost 5 bases to trimming and J lost 9 bases; unmatched junction nucleotides: 10. There are 14 residues in the CDR3.

The J gene is TRBJ1-1, the V gene TRBV2, with 7 bases matching TRBD1. The junction had 8 bases not matched to a gene; V was cut back by 10 bases and J by 3 bases. Germline V gene lookup returns CDR1 SNHLY and CDR2 FYNNEI. CDR3 length equals 13 residues. The CDR3 reads CATQGGWDTEAFF. CDR3 nucleotides: TGTGCCACCCAAGGGGGCTGGGACACTGAAGCTTTCTTT.

CDR3: CASSLLGENTEAFF. The CDR3 nucleotides read TGCGCCAGCAGCTTGCTTGGGGAGAACACTGAAGCTTTCTTT. The chain links TRBV5-1 to TRBJ1-1, with unresolved D. Germline V gene lookup returns CDR1 SGHRS and CDR2 YFSETQ. The CDR3 is made up of 14 amino acids. The germline V and J ends were trimmed by 1 base and 1 base, with 8 bases remaining between them. Full variable domain (remainder filled in from reference TRBV5-1 and TRBJ1-1): KAGVTQTPRYLIKTRGQQVTLSCSPISGHRSVSWYQQTPGQGLQFLFEYFSETQRNKGNFPGRFSGRQFSNSRSEMNVSTLELGDSALYLCASSLLGENTEAFFGQGTRLTVV.

The V and J genes are TRBV20-1 and TRBJ1-3, with no clear D. This CDR3 region has 15 residues. CDR1 is DFQATT, CDR2 SNEGSKA, per germline (reference sequence). The V end was cut by 4 bases, the J end by 0 bases, with 13 bases between. The CDR3 DNA sequence: TGCAGTGCTACCCCATGGCAGAACTCTGGAAACACCATATATTTT. Translation gives CSATPWQNSGNTIYF.

The chain links TRBV6-1 to TRBJ2-1, with D perhaps matching TRBD1 (6 bases). The V end was cut by 6 bases, the J end by 5 bases, with 17 bases between. The CDR3 has 15 residues. CDR1 MNHNS and CDR2 SASEGT come from the germline V gene. The CDR3 region has the DNA TGTGCCAGCAGCCGACAGGTCTATGAAGACAATGAGCAGTTCTTC. Translated: CASSRQVYEDNEQFF.

This chain uses TRBV11-2 with TRBJ2-5; D tentatively reads TRBD1 or TRBD2 (5 bases each). The CDR3 totals 17 residues. CDR1 and CDR2 (germline): SGHAT, FQNNGV. The germline V and J ends were trimmed by 4 bases and 1 base, with 19 bases remaining between them. The CDR3, as DNA: TGTGCCAGCAGCTCCCCCGTGGGGTTCGGGACCCAAGAGACCCAGTACTTC. Translation gives CASSSPVGFGTQETQYF.

The chain has TRBV6-1 and TRBJ1-6; D perhaps matches TRBD1 (5 bases). The V gene lost 5 bases and the J gene lost 14 bases, with 19 bases spanning the gap. CDR3 length: 14 residues. Per the germline V gene, CDR1 is MNHNS and CDR2 is SASEGT. The CDR3 DNA sequence: TGTGCCAGCAGTAAAAATAGTGGGGGAGGGACCCTCCACTTT. It translates to CASSKNSGGGTLHF.

The sample holds a few counts of this clonotype. This sequence joins TRBV19 and TRBJ1-5; no clear D gene. Deletions cut 6 bases from V and 3 bases from J, with 9 bases between. The germline CDR1 and CDR2 sequences are LNHDA and SQIVND (reference sequence). The CDR3 contains 13 residues. In DNA form, the CDR3 reads TGTGCCAGTAGACCATGGGACAATCAGCCCCAGCATTTT. Translation gives CASRPWDNQPQHF.

The chain uses TRBV7-2 and TRBJ2-1; 10 bases are a match to TRBD2. Germline loops: CDR1 SGHTA, CDR2 FQGNSA. V dropped 1 base and J dropped 9; count of bases not matched to a gene: 6. This CDR3 has 15 residues. The DNA for the CDR3 is TGTGCCAGCAGCTTAGTGGGGACTAGCGCCACTGAGCAGTTCTTC. This encodes CASSLVGTSATEQFF.

This chain connects TRBV20-1 to TRBJ2-5, with 7 bases matching TRBD1. Germline V gene lookup returns CDR1 DFQATT and CDR2 SNEGSKA (reference sequence). The length of the CDR3 is 13 residues. J was trimmed by 4 bases and V by 2 bases; bases with no gene match: 4. The DNA of the CDR3 is TGCAGTGCTAGAAAGACAGGGATAGAGACCCAGTACTTC. Amino acids: CSARKTGIETQYF.

This clonotype has more than one count but fewer than ten. The chain couples TRBV12-3 or TRBV12-4 to TRBJ2-5, with 7 bases identical to TRBD2. With V trimmed by 7 bases and J by 2 bases, 1 base remained unmatched. The CDR3 length is 12 residues. The CDR3 DNA reads TGTGCCAGCAAGGGACTACAAGAGACCCAGTACTTC. Residues: CASKGLQETQYF.

Sample share makes this clonotype medium-sized. The chain joins TRBV6-1 to TRBJ1-5, with D possibly TRBD1 on 6 matching bases. Looked up from germline, CDR1 is MNHNS and CDR2 is SASEGT. The CDR3 length is 14 residues. V was clipped by 6 bases and J by 0 bases, with 9 bases between them. CDR3 residues: CASSLGGSNQPQHF. The CDR3 coding sequence is TGTGCCAGCAGCCTAGGGGGTAGCAATCAGCCCCAGCATTTT.

This clonotype appeared once. The chain has TRBV7-9 and TRBJ1-1; D is undetermined. V lost 5 bases to trimming and J lost 10 bases, with 11 bases between them. Germline V gives CDR1 SEHNR, CDR2 FQNEAQ (reference sequence). This CDR3 comprises 11 residues. CDR3 bases: TGTGCCAGCAGCCCCACAATAGGAGCTTTCTTT. Translated, it gives CASSPTIGAFF.

The chain uses TRBV10-1 and TRBJ2-5; no definite D call. The CDR3 consists of 13 residues. CDR1 and CDR2 (germline): WNHNN, SYGVQD (reference sequence). The V and J ends lost 6 bases and 3 bases respectively, with 11 bases between them. The CDR3 coding sequence is TGCGCCAGCAGAGGCCAGGCCGAAGAGACCCAGTACTTC. The encoded protein is CASRGQAEETQYF.

The chain recombines TRBV10-3 with TRBJ1-2, with 8 bases that match TRBD1. CDR3 length: 15 residues. V lost 2 bases, J lost 8 bases, and 10 bases stayed unmatched. Germline loops: CDR1 ENHRY, CDR2 SYGVKD. CDR3 amino acids: CAISEEAGGRKGYTF. For the CDR3, the DNA is TGTGCCATCAGTGAGGAAGCAGGGGGCAGAAAGGGCTACACCTTC.